The sequence of this T cell receptor beta chain was determined in a study of cytomegalovirus exposure and HLA in healthy donors. PCR primers comprised 60 Vbeta and 13 Jbeta primers. Measured with immunoSEQ multiplex PCR; TCRdb has only the in-frame clones, and not every one. The sample lists 150,000 to 200,000 clones, around four fifths occurring once. Notes on this clone: Its antigen remains unknown.

The donors, nominally healthy at sampling, likely had unrecorded immune exposures. Trimming removed 5 bases from V and 1 base from J, with 9 bases in between. This CDR3 comprises 14 residues. Germline CDR1 reads SGHVS; CDR2 reads FNYEAQ. Whole-study findings and limits: A highly shared variant cluster was judged a likely technical artifact. The presence/absence work took it that sequencing depth was about the same across donors. When a later analysis was performed, an Asian-associated ancestry cluster reportedly had fewer N-insertions than the roughly 700-donor mean.

V gene TRBV7-6 combines with J gene TRBJ1-5; D might be TRBD1 (5 bases). The sequenced sample consisted of PBMCs. The source is a female donor in good health and CMV-seronegative. The CDR3 loop is CASSGGGSNQPQHF. The CDR3 DNA sequence: TGTGCCAGCAGCGGGGGAGGGAGCAATCAGCCCCAGCATTTT.